A single T cell receptor (beta chain) is shown here with its context. This record comes from a study of blood T cell repertoires in COVID-19. Across the study: COVID-19 samples collected from the United States, Italy and Spain covered acute and convalescent phases. From T cells, B-cell-depleted T cells, or PBMCs came the material, which was cDNA or gDNA.

This CDR3 has 13 residues. In germline, CDR1 is ENHRY, CDR2 SYGVKD. The junction had 3 bases not matched to a gene; V was cut back by 7 bases and J by 8 bases. The authors' processing: Estimation of nucleated cell counts was performed using reference gene primer amplification. The protocol was immunoSEQ multiplex PCR, while the TCRdb copy is restricted to in-frame clones and leaves out a portion. The V and J calls and the clone size are those of that table, but D and trimming were determined from the DNA. The sample yields roughly 55,000 clones, more than 75% seen once. The material sequenced was peripheral blood. The chain uses TRBV10-3 and TRBJ2-1, with 12 nucleotides matching TRBD2. This clonotype was obtained from a man of 80 years or more with acute or convalescent COVID-19. The CDR3 region has the DNA TGTGCCATCAAGACTAGCGGGAGTGATGAGCAGTTCTTC. It is translated as CAIKTSGSDEQFF.